This T cell receptor (beta chain) was retrieved from a study of T cells in narcolepsy (dated by TCRdb to the late 2010s). With regard to the full study: Patients with narcolepsy type 1 or type 2 (NT1, NT2) were enrolled in the study together with healthy control donors. The study used TCR Vbeta sequencing to track clonotypes in blood and CSF while looking for autoreactive T cells in narcolepsy patients that target self-antigens of hypocretin neurons (hypocretin, TRIB2).

The CDR3 runs 15 amino acids, cysteine and phenylalanine included. The read is trimmed to its CDR3 DNA, 45 bases read in frame from base 1. Per the germline V gene, ENHRY is the CDR1 and SYGVKD is the CDR2. Relative to germline, V is 0 bases shorter and J is 1 base shorter, with 7 bases between their ends. Libraries were prepared through the immunoSEQ multiplex PCR assay. TCRdb took over this immuneACCESS table, retaining in-frame rearrangements with V and J assigned. Such tables are incomplete; in checked studies, under half of the missing clones stem from an unresolved V gene, and the remainder is unexplained. This sample holds 25,000 to 35,000 clones; around nine tenths were observed only once. The biggest ten clones account for 1.1% of the sample. For TCR Vbeta sequencing, memory CD4+ T cells were sorted ex vivo from the peripheral blood of narcolepsy patients and healthy controls. What the authors observed across the whole study: In plots comparing CSF and blood CD4+ T cell clonotypes from the same patient, HCRT-specific and TRIB2-specific autoreactive clonotypes were highlighted. No sequences matching autoreactive T cell clones were contained in some blood memory CD4+ repertoires from patients and controls. According to the report, autoreactive clonotypes were detected serially in the blood of the same patients and of different patients, but not in healthy controls. Numbers of sequenced blood memory CD4+ clonotypes were comparable, with averages of some 40,000 in patients and approximately 33,000 in controls.

On this clone: Its antigen has not been determined. The sample holds no much larger clone one base away, and base qualities are not on file.

Material: CD45RA- memory CD4+ T cells from PBMCs. Explained via the paper, the cell subset or site label denotes: memory T cells sorted ex vivo from peripheral blood. The sequence derives from a human donor with narcolepsy. The rearrangement combines TRBV10-3 with TRBJ1-3, with no reliable assignment of the D segment. At the DNA level, the sequence is TGTGCCATCAGTGAGTCGCCCGGGTCTGGAAACACCATATATTTT. Its coded protein is CAISESPGSGNTIYF.